The 16 T cell receptor beta chains presented below share a single source sample, sequenced in a study of brain metastases from non-small cell lung cancer. Method: immunoSEQ multiplex PCR; TCRdb's copy keeps in-frame clones and lacks some. Of more than 1,500 clones listed, less than 90% were seen once; the top ten hold 15% to 25%. Source material: primary lung tumor tissue. Receptor source: a donor over 35 with non-small cell lung cancer.

The rearrangement links TRBV7-9 to TRBJ1-1; D is unclear. The germline V and J ends were trimmed by 5 bases and 4 bases, with 5 bases remaining between them. The CDR3 covers 11 residues. Germline V gives CDR1 SEHNR, CDR2 FQNEAQ (reference sequence). CDR3: CASSPATEAFF. CDR3 DNA: TGTGCCAGCAGCCCCGCCACTGAAGCTTTCTTT.

The table lists this clone with a count of one. This chain connects TRBV19 to TRBJ1-4, with 9 bases lining up with TRBD1. The V segment lost 11 bases and the J segment 8 bases; nucleotides outside the gene matches: 9. CDR3 length equals 13 residues. Germline values: CDR1 LNHDA, CDR2 SQIVND (reference sequence). CDR3 sequence reads: CASTDRGREKLFF. CDR3 sequence (DNA): TGTGCCTCCACGGACAGGGGACGAGAAAAACTGTTTTTT.

The rearrangement uses TRBV2 and TRBJ2-6; perhaps TRBD1 as D (5 bases). V lost 6 bases and J lost 4, with 13 bases in between. This CDR3 has 15 amino acids. Per germline, CDR1 SNHLY and CDR2 FYNNEI. CDR3 coding DNA: TGTGCCAGCAGGCCTTGGGGCTCGGGGGCCAACGTCCTGACTTTC. This sequence encodes CASRPWGSGANVLTF.

The genes are TRBV7-2 and TRBJ1-2, with D possibly being TRBD1 (5 bases). The CDR3 contains 13 residues. V lost 1 base and J lost 7, with 10 bases in between. The germline V gene has CDR1 SGHTA and CDR2 FQGNSA. This CDR3 is CASSLEGRTGYTF. CDR3 in DNA: TGTGCCAGCAGCTTAGAGGGGCGTACTGGCTACACCTTC.

The chain employs TRBV12-5 and TRBJ1-4; D gene uncertain. From germline, CDR1 is LGHNT and CDR2 FRNRAP. The CDR3 runs 11 residues. Trimming cost V 1 base and J 10 bases, with 4 bases left between them. The CDR3 is CASGLAGKLFF. CDR3 coding DNA: TGTGCTAGTGGTTTGGCAGGAAAACTGTTTTTT.

V is TRBV7-9 and J is TRBJ1-2; D gene ambiguous. Trimming took 5 bases from V and 6 from J, leaving 13 bases between them. The CDR3 runs to 13 residues. Germline V CDR1 and CDR2: SEHNR, FQNEAQ (reference sequence). CDR3 sequence (DNA): TGTGCCAGCAGCCCTATAGGGCCCCATGGCTACACCTTC. This gives the protein CASSPIGPHGYTF. Combining the CDR3 with reference TRBV7-9 and TRBJ1-2 gives the whole variable domain DTGVSQNPRHKITKRGQNVTFRCDPISEHNRLYWYRQTLGQGPEFLTYFQNEAQLEKSRLLSDRFSAERPKGSFSTLEIQRTEQGDSAMYLCASSPIGPHGYTFGSGTRLTVV.

The chain joins TRBV12-3 or TRBV12-4 to TRBJ2-7, with D possibly called TRBD1 or TRBD2 (5 bases each). Trimming removed 1 base at V and 3 bases at J, with 7 bases between. CDR3 length equals 13 residues. CDR3 sequence (DNA): TGTGCCAGCAGTTTAGATGGGGGCTACGAGCAGTACTTC. This sequence encodes CASSLDGGYEQYF.

This chain joins TRBV28 and TRBJ1-6; D call uncertain. The CDR3 is 14 amino acids. The V gene's germline CDR1 is MDHEN and CDR2 SYDVKM. V was trimmed by 2 bases and J by 16 bases, leaving 18 bases between them. DNA of the CDR3: TGTGCCAGCAGTTTACCGGCAGGAGCAAAAATACTCCACTTT. Translating gives CASSLPAGAKILHF.

This chain uses TRBV7-2 with TRBJ1-2; D is unresolved. The V gene lost 5 bases and the J gene lost 5 bases, with 18 bases spanning the gap. Germline V gives CDR1 SGHTA, CDR2 FQGNSA. The CDR3 runs to 15 residues. CDR3 sequence: CASSPTAAPSYGYTF. In DNA form, the CDR3 reads TGTGCCAGCAGCCCTACCGCGGCTCCTAGTTATGGCTACACCTTC.

The V and J genes are TRBV7-2 and TRBJ1-6; D ambiguous. This CDR3 region has 16 residues. CDR1 SGHTA and CDR2 FQGNSA come from the germline V gene. The V gene lost 0 bases and the J gene lost 9 bases, with 15 bases spanning the gap. CDR3 loop: CASSLASGLGSSPLHF. The CDR3 DNA follows: TGTGCCAGCAGCTTAGCTTCCGGGCTTGGAAGTTCACCCCTCCACTTT.

The chain uses TRBV19 and TRBJ2-7; no clear D. The V gene's germline CDR1 is LNHDA and CDR2 SQIVND (reference sequence). The CDR3 is 13 amino acids. V gave up 9 bases and J gave up 6 bases, with 18 bases separating them. CDR3 protein: CASAEAQMTEQYF. In DNA form, the CDR3 reads TGTGCCAGCGCCGAGGCCCAGATGACCGAGCAGTACTTC. The whole variable domain, remainder taken from reference TRBV19 and TRBJ2-7, is DGGITQSPKYLFRKEGQNVTLSCEQNLNHDAMYWYRQDPGQGLRLIYYSQIVNDFQKGDIAEGYSVSREKKESFPLTVTSAQKNPTAFYLCASAEAQMTEQYFGPGTRLTVT.

This chain joins TRBV23-1 and TRBJ1-2, with a possible D match to TRBD1 (5 bases). TRBV23-1 has ORF status, its function being uncertain. The CDR3 extends over 14 amino acids. The V end was cut by 5 bases, the J end by 6 bases, with 16 bases between. The CDR3 DNA reads TGCGCCAGCAGTAAACACCAGGGCGGGGATGGCTACACCTTC. Encoded protein: CASSKHQGGDGYTF.

The V and J genes are TRBV10-3 and TRBJ1-1; no firm D call. The germline V gene encodes CDR1 ENHRY and CDR2 SYGVKD. Trimming removed 0 bases from V and 0 bases from J, with 8 bases in between. The CDR3 length is 15 residues. The CDR3 nucleotides are TGTGCCATCAGTGAGTCGAGAGGGTTGAACACTGAAGCTTTCTTT. Translated: CAISESRGLNTEAFF.

The chain has TRBV28 and TRBJ1-5; D gene ambiguous. The CDR3 is 13 residues long. Germline CDR1 reads MDHEN; CDR2 reads SYDVKM. Between the trimmed V and J ends, which lost 9 bases and 0 bases, there was a span of 9 bases. The CDR3 DNA reads TGTGCCAGTCTTAGGCATAGCAATCAGCCCCAGCATTTT. As protein: CASLRHSNQPQHF.

This clone is a singleton in its sample. V is TRBV5-6 and J is TRBJ2-3; 11 bases match TRBD2. Germline loops: CDR1 SGHDT, CDR2 YYEEEE. J was trimmed by 14 bases and V by 4 bases; bases with no gene match: 9. The CDR3 spans 13 residues. CDR3 in amino acids: CASSLSSGGAGYF. As DNA, the CDR3 is TGTGCCAGCAGCCTTAGTAGCGGGGGGGCCGGGTATTTT.

The chain joins TRBV28 to TRBJ2-1; D is perhaps TRBD2 (7 bases). V was clipped by 3 bases and J by 10 bases, with 25 bases between them. Looked up from germline, CDR1 is MDHEN and CDR2 is SYDVKM. This CDR3 has 17 amino acids. The CDR3 protein is CASSFVTGGGMRWEQFF. CDR3 bases: TGTGCCAGCAGTTTTGTCACGGGGGGCGGAATGAGGTGGGAGCAGTTCTTC.